The 28 T cell receptor beta chains below were found in one sample sequenced in a study of cytomegalovirus exposure and HLA in healthy donors. Some clones are missing from TCRdb's copy, which holds only in-frame ones; the method was immunoSEQ multiplex PCR. Found here are approximately 150,000 clones, just under 90% of them singletons; the top ten hold roughly 1.5%. Sequencing used PBMCs. The receptor set was obtained from a woman aged 25 to 39 in good health and CMV-seronegative.

The V gene is TRBV9, the J gene TRBJ1-2; the D gene is possibly TRBD1 (6 bases). V lost 0 bases and J 4 bases, leaving 10 bases between the germline ends. CDR1 is SGDLS and CDR2 is YYNGEE in the germline V gene. This CDR3 has 14 amino acids. The chain's CDR3 is CASSVGGGAYGYTF. Here the CDR3 DNA reads TGTGCCAGCAGCGTAGGAGGGGGGGCCTATGGCTACACCTTC.

This rearrangement joins TRBV11-2 to TRBJ2-1; 9 bases line up with TRBD2. After removal of 1 base from V and 12 bases from J, the junction contained 16 bases not matched to a gene. The germline V gene has CDR1 SGHAT and CDR2 FQNNGV. This CDR3 is built from 17 residues. The CDR3 region is CASSLGIAGANLLRQFF. The DNA of the CDR3 is TGTGCCAGCAGCTTAGGTATAGCGGGGGCCAACCTGCTGCGGCAGTTCTTC.

The chain is built from TRBV14 and TRBJ1-6; D is ambiguous. The CDR3 consists of 14 residues. The ends were cut back, 0 bases at V and 10 bases at J, with 10 bases in the middle. Germline loops: CDR1 SGHDN, CDR2 FVKESK. This CDR3 is CASSQDGSNSPLHF. CDR3 bases: TGTGCCAGCAGCCAAGATGGTAGTAACTCACCCCTCCACTTT.

The rearrangement joins TRBV6-5 to TRBJ2-3, with 9 nucleotides matching TRBD2. The V gene end was trimmed by 2 bases and the J gene end by 2 bases; junction bases not matched to a gene: 5. CDR3 length: 16 residues. Germline-derived CDR1 and CDR2 are MNHEY and SVGAGI. CDR3 protein: CASSYDGGGATDTQYF. The CDR3, as DNA: TGTGCCAGCAGTTACGACGGCGGGGGGGCCACAGATACGCAGTATTTT.

The V call is TRBV4-2, the J call TRBJ1-1, with D possibly TRBD1 on 6 matching bases. CDR1 and CDR2 (germline): LGHNA, YNFKEQ. The V and J ends lost 1 base and 3 bases respectively, with 9 bases between them. There are 14 residues in the CDR3. This CDR3 reads CASSQVSGDTEAFF. The CDR3 bases are TGTGCCAGCAGCCAAGTTTCAGGGGACACTGAAGCTTTCTTT.

The J gene is TRBJ2-4, the V gene TRBV5-6; D might be TRBD2 (5 bases). Germline CDR1 reads SGHDT; CDR2 reads YYEEEE. There are 15 residues in the CDR3. The ends were cut back, 1 base at V and 8 bases at J, with 16 bases in the middle. CDR3 sequence: CASSLQVRGLYIQYF. In DNA, the CDR3 is TGTGCCAGCAGCTTGCAGGTTCGCGGGTTATACATTCAGTACTTC.

The chain links TRBV10-2 to TRBJ1-1; D is possibly TRBD1 (6 bases). V lost 3 bases and J 8 bases, leaving 10 bases between the germline ends. CDR1 is WSHSY and CDR2 is SAAADI in the germline V gene. The CDR3 runs to 12 residues. As DNA, the CDR3 is TGCGCCAGCAGTGAATACGGACAGGAAGCTTTCTTT. Protein product: CASSEYGQEAFF.

The rearrangement links TRBV6-5 to TRBJ1-2; maybe TRBD1 (6 bases). CDR1 MNHEY and CDR2 SVGAGI come from the germline V gene. The length of the CDR3 is 14 residues. The germline V and J ends were trimmed by 0 bases and 8 bases, with 13 bases remaining between them. The CDR3 here is CASSYSLRGEGYTF. CDR3 nucleotides: TGTGCCAGCAGTTACTCTCTCAGGGGCGAGGGCTACACCTTC.

The table lists this clone with a few counts. This chain uses TRBV13 with TRBJ1-2; 8 nucleotides match TRBD1. CDR1 and CDR2 (germline): PRHDT, FYEKMQ (reference sequence). The CDR3 has 13 residues. The junction had 4 bases not matched to a gene; V was cut back by 6 bases and J by 4 bases. The CDR3 DNA follows: TGTGCCAGCAGTAGACAGGGGACCTATGGCTACACCTTC. Translating it yields CASSRQGTYGYTF.

The chain employs TRBV7-2 and TRBJ2-1; D is perhaps TRBD1 (5 bases). From germline, CDR1 is SGHTA and CDR2 FQGNSA. This CDR3 has 13 amino acids. The V end lost 2 bases, the J end lost 4 bases, and 6 bases lay between the germline ends. CDR3 amino acids: CASSLSGYNEQFF. In DNA form, the CDR3 reads TGTGCCAGCAGCTTATCAGGGTACAATGAGCAGTTCTTC.

The V and J genes are TRBV6-6 and TRBJ1-4, with a possible D match to TRBD1 (6 bases). Germline CDR1 MNHNY, CDR2 SVGAGI (reference sequence). CDR3 length: 15 amino acids. V was shortened by 6 bases and J by 3 bases, with 14 bases between the two germline ends. CDR3 coding DNA: TGTGCCAGCAGCTCAACAGGGCCGCCTAATGAAAAACTGTTTTTT. It codes for CASSSTGPPNEKLFF.

The chain uses TRBV27 and TRBJ1-1; D is undetermined. Trimming took 5 bases from V and 0 from J, leaving 13 bases between them. The CDR3 runs 15 residues. Germline V gives CDR1 MNHEY, CDR2 SMNVEV (reference sequence). CDR3: CASSTLGGLNTEAFF. The CDR3 coding sequence is TGTGCCAGCAGTACCCTGGGAGGGTTGAACACTGAAGCTTTCTTT.

In this sample, this clone turned up once. An end of the junction does not agree with germline; a read error may underlie this. J is TRBJ1-2 and V is TRBV6-1; TRBD1 matches at 9 bases. CDR1 and CDR2 from the germline V gene are MNHNS and SASEGT. This CDR3 has 12 amino acids. The CDR3: CASSRDRDGYTF. In DNA, the CDR3 is TGTGCCAGCAGCCGGGACAGGGATGGGTACACCTTC.

This chain links TRBV18 with TRBJ2-3; 9 bases map to TRBD2. V lost 6 bases, J lost 8 bases, and 12 bases stayed unmatched. The germline V gene has CDR1 KGHSH and CDR2 LQKENI. CDR3 length: 15 residues. For the CDR3, the DNA is TGTGCCAGCTCCCATAGCGGGGGCGCCGGAGGTACGCAGTATTTT. Amino acids: CASSHSGGAGGTQYF.

As DNA, the CDR3 is TGTGCCTGGAGTGATTTGGCGGGCAATGAGCAGTTCTTC. Translating gives CAWSDLAGNEQFF. This chain joins TRBV30 and TRBJ2-1; weak D call: TRBD2 (5 bases). Per the germline V gene, CDR1 is GTSNPN and CDR2 is SVGIG (reference sequence). This CDR3 region has 13 residues. Between the trimmed V and J ends, which lost 1 base and 6 bases, there was a span of 10 bases. The variable domain in full, with the rest retrieved from reference TRBV30 and TRBJ2-1, is SQTIHQWPATLVQPVGSPLSLECTVEGTSNPNLYWYRQAAGRGLQLLFYSVGIGQISSEVPQNLSASRPQDRQFILSSKKLLLSDSGFYLCAWSDLAGNEQFFGPGTRLTVL.

Comments on this clone: The germline gene is not matched at one end of the junction; a read error may be the cause. The CDR3 here is CASSGLRQEVHF. Written as DNA, the CDR3 is TGTGCCAGCAGCGGACTTAGGCAGGAGGTCCACTTC. The rearrangement links TRBV7-8 to TRBJ1-2, with D unclear. The germline gives CDR1 SGHVS, CDR2 FQNEAQ. The CDR3 has 12 residues.

J is TRBJ2-2 and V is TRBV7-6; 9 nucleotides agree with TRBD1. The V and J ends lost 8 bases and 6 bases, in that order; junction bases with no gene match: 10. Germline-derived CDR1 and CDR2 are SGHVS and FNYEAQ. The CDR3 contains 15 residues. The CDR3 bases are TGTGCCAGCGCCTCCGGGACAGGGCTGGCCGGGGAGCTGTTTTTT. Translation gives CASASGTGLAGELFF.

The V call is TRBV4-1, the J call TRBJ2-7; D gene uncertain. V dropped 2 bases and J dropped 4 bases, with 6 bases sitting between them. CDR3 length: 12 residues. CDR1 is MGHRA and CDR2 is YSYEKL in the germline V gene. The CDR3: CASSQSPYEQYF. The CDR3 DNA sequence: TGCGCCAGCAGCCAATCTCCTTACGAGCAGTACTTC.

This rearrangement joins TRBV6-1 to TRBJ1-2, with a tentative D call TRBD1 (6 bases). CDR1 is MNHNS, CDR2 SASEGT, per germline. This CDR3 comprises 11 residues. The V end lost 10 bases, the J end lost 4 bases, and 10 bases lay between the germline ends. CDR3 region: CATTGRYGYTF. The CDR3 DNA reads TGTGCCACTACAGGGCGCTATGGCTACACCTTC.

This sequence joins TRBV29-1 and TRBJ1-1; 8 nucleotides line up with TRBD1. J gave up 2 bases and V 4 bases, and 6 bases lay outside the gene matches. The CDR3 covers 14 residues. CDR1 and CDR2 (germline): SQVTM, ANQGSEA. The CDR3 DNA follows: TGCAGCGTTGTCCCGACAGGGGCTAACACTGAAGCTTTCTTT. Protein: CSVVPTGANTEAFF.

The V and J genes are TRBV30 and TRBJ1-1; no firm D call. From germline, CDR1 is GTSNPN and CDR2 SVGIG (reference sequence). The length of the CDR3 is 15 residues. The germline V and J ends were trimmed by 3 bases and 0 bases, with 14 bases remaining between them. The CDR3 nucleotides are TGTGCCTGGAGACCTAGGGAGGGAGTGAACACTGAAGCTTTCTTT. Translation: CAWRPREGVNTEAFF.

The V call is TRBV7-2, the J call TRBJ1-2; tentative D call: TRBD1 (5 bases). The CDR3 covers 17 residues. Trimming pared 2 bases from V and 7 bases from J, leaving 23 bases between. Germline CDR1 and CDR2: SGHTA and FQGNSA. CDR3 sequence reads: CASSLSGVSTQLSGYTF. In nucleotides, the CDR3 is TGTGCCAGCAGCTTATCGGGGGTATCGACGCAGTTGAGTGGCTACACCTTC. Combining the CDR3 with reference TRBV7-2 and TRBJ1-2 gives the whole variable domain GAGVSQSPSNKVTEKGKDVELRCDPISGHTALYWYRQSLGQGLEFLIYFQGNSAPDKSGLPSDRFSAERTGGSVSTLTIQRTQQEDSAVYLCASSLSGVSTQLSGYTFGSGTRLTVV.

V is TRBV5-1 and J is TRBJ1-1, with TRBD1 matching 9 bases. The CDR3 loop spans 14 amino acids. Trimming cost V 1 base and J 6 bases; bases outside gene matches: 4. Germline assignment: CDR1 SGHRS and CDR2 YFSETQ. Written as DNA, the CDR3 is TGCGCCAGCAGCTTGACAGGGGGCTTCCCTGAAGCTTTCTTT. This translates into CASSLTGGFPEAFF.

J is TRBJ2-7 and V is TRBV5-1; 8 positions agree with TRBD1. The CDR3 has 15 amino acids. J was trimmed by 6 bases and V by 4 bases; bases with no gene match: 12. Germline V lookup: CDR1 SGHRS, CDR2 YFSETQ. The DNA for the CDR3 is TGCGCCAGCAGCAGAAGACCGGGACAGGAGGGCGAGCAGTACTTC. As protein: CASSRRPGQEGEQYF.

The chain employs TRBV9 and TRBJ2-7; TRBD1 agrees at 9 bases. V lost 3 bases and J lost 1; bases outside the gene matches: 2. Germline V gene sequence: CDR1 SGDLS, CDR2 YYNGEE. This CDR3 spans 14 amino acids. The CDR3 region is CASSEGTGSYEQYF. The CDR3 nucleotides read TGTGCCAGCAGCGAGGGGACAGGGTCCTACGAGCAGTACTTC.

The CDR3 DNA sequence: TGTGCCAGTAGTATAGTTGGGGCTTATACCGGGGAGCTGTTTTTT. Translating gives CASSIVGAYTGELFF. The chain combines TRBV19 with TRBJ2-2; D is perhaps TRBD1 (5 bases). In germline, CDR1 is LNHDA, CDR2 SQIVND (reference sequence). The length of the CDR3 is 15 residues. V was clipped by 1 base and J by 5 bases, with 11 bases between them.

The J gene is TRBJ2-2, the V gene TRBV4-2, with a tentative D call TRBD1 (5 bases). CDR3 length: 13 residues. Trimming removed 0 bases at V and 12 bases at J, with 11 bases between. Germline CDR1 is LGHNA and CDR2 is YNFKEQ. CDR3 in amino acids: CASSQEGSGQLFF. CDR3 in DNA: TGTGCCAGCAGCCAAGAGGGGTCAGGGCAGCTGTTTTTT.

The chain combines TRBV6-1 with TRBJ2-7, with 9 positions matching TRBD2. CDR1 and CDR2 from the germline V gene are MNHNS and SASEGT. This CDR3 is built from 14 residues. J was trimmed by 0 bases and V by 8 bases; bases with no gene match: 5. The CDR3 is CASGRGGTSYEQYF. Written as DNA, the CDR3 is TGTGCCAGCGGGCGGGGGGGAACCTCCTACGAGCAGTACTTC.